The clone carrying this T cell receptor beta chain was detected only once. As for treatment: some 20 received Ad26.COV2.S at low or high dose, single or two shots; 5 received placebo; per-sample allocation not given. Samples came from day 63 after the first vaccine or placebo injection. At a Boston site, the person donating was an adult of 18-55 years. Vaccination used an Ad26 vector expressing Wuhan-strain SARS-CoV-2 spike. Clones were read by immunoSEQ multiplex PCR, and TCRdb kept only the in-frame ones, dropping some. The top ten clones hold 2.5% to 3% of a sample with 350,000 to 550,000 clones, roughly nine tenths of them seen once. The CDR3 length is 15 residues. Between the trimmed V and J ends, which lost 4 bases and 1 base, there was a span of 11 bases. Germline V CDR1 and CDR2: SGHRS, YFSETQ. This record comes from a study of Ad26.COV2.S vaccination and SARS-CoV-2 variants. Overall study: Donor was assigned to the Ad26.COV2.S arm of trial COV1001. Ad26.COV2.S shots went into the muscle once or twice, 56 days apart.

The V and J genes are TRBV5-1 and TRBJ2-2; D may match TRBD1 or TRBD2 (5 bases each). The source of this sequence is a person aged 18-65 years who received the Ad26.COV2.S COVID-19 vaccine or a placebo. Sequences were derived from peripheral blood, sampled in a trial of Ad26.COV2.S vaccine versus placebo. In DNA, the CDR3 is TGCGCCAGCAGCCGAGGGGATTGGAACACCGGGGAGCTGTTTTTT. This encodes CASSRGDWNTGELFF. The whole variable domain, filled in from reference TRBV5-1 and TRBJ2-2, reads KAGVTQTPRYLIKTRGQQVTLSCSPISGHRSVSWYQQTPGQGLQFLFEYFSETQRNKGNFPGRFSGRQFSNSRSEMNVSTLELGDSALYLCASSRGDWNTGELFFGEGSRLTVL.